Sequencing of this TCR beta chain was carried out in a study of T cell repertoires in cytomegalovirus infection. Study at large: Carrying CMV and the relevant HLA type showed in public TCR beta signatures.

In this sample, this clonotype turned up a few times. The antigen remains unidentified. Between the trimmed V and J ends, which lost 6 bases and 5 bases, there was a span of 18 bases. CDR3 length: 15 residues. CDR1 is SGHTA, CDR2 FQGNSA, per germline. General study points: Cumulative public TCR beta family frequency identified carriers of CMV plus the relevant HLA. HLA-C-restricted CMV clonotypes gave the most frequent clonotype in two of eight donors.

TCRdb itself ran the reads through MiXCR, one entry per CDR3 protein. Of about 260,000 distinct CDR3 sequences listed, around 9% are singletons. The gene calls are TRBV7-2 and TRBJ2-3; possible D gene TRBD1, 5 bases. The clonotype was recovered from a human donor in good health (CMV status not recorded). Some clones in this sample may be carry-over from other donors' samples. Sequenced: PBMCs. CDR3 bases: TGTGCCAGCAGTTCCTTAGGGGCAGGGATAGATACGCAGTATTTT. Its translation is CASSSLGAGIDTQYF.